These 5 T cell receptor beta chains share one sample of origin, sequenced in a study of human T cells and chemical hapten exposure. The time point denotes: patch test 1, 2 weeks after DPC sensitization. Treatment meaning: therapeutic diphenylcyclopropenone sensitization with weekly scalp DPC. Blood, whole and unfractionated, served as the source for total RNA extraction. In TCRdb, the RACE reads were re-called with MiXCR into one record per CDR3 protein. The repertoire holds 39,000 or so distinct CDR3 sequences, with just under 4% as singletons. Specimen: whole blood, collected in connection with sensitization to the hapten diphenylcyclopropenone (DPC). The receptors originated from a man over 45 with alopecia areata. Some clones in this sample may be carry-over from other donors' samples.

There are many counts of this clonotype. The CDR3 loop is CAISVISSYEQYF. The CDR3 DNA sequence: TGTGCCATCAGTGTTATAAGCTCCTACGAGCAGTACTTC. The chain employs TRBV10-3 and TRBJ2-7; D is unresolved. CDR3 length: 13 amino acids. Germline V lookup: CDR1 ENHRY, CDR2 SYGVKD. V was pared by 4 bases and J by 0 bases, with 7 bases between.

This clonotype was counted a few times. The chain combines TRBV2 with TRBJ1-6; D perhaps matches TRBD1 (5 bases). V lost 1 base and J 6 bases, leaving 10 bases between the germline ends. The CDR3 loop spans 15 amino acids. Germline CDR1 and CDR2: SNHLY and FYNNEI. The CDR3 protein is CASSEERDANSPLHF. Written as DNA, the CDR3 is TGTGCCAGCAGTGAAGAGAGGGACGCTAATTCACCCCTCCACTTT.

This clonotype has a count of ten or more. This sequence joins TRBV12-3 or TRBV12-4 and TRBJ2-1, with 16 bases lining up with TRBD2. The ends lost 6 bases at V and 10 bases at J; junction bases unmatched: 6. This CDR3 is 15 amino acids long. CDR3 protein: CASRTGTSGRGEQFF. In DNA, the CDR3 is TGTGCCAGCAGGACCGGGACTAGCGGGAGGGGGGAGCAGTTCTTC.

In its sample, this clonotype ranks as medium-sized. The rearrangement links TRBV6-2 or TRBV6-3 to TRBJ2-7; D possibly corresponds to TRBD1 (5 bases). Per the germline V gene, CDR1 is MNHEY and CDR2 is SVGEGT. The V and J ends lost 5 bases and 3 bases respectively, with 14 bases between them. This CDR3 spans 14 amino acids. The CDR3 is CASSHRRNGYEQYF. CDR3 DNA sequence: TGTGCCAGCAGTCACAGGCGAAATGGCTACGAGCAGTACTTC.

This clonotype has a count of ten or more. The V and J genes are TRBV7-2 and TRBJ2-5, with TRBD2 identical over 7 bases. Germline CDR1 is SGHTA and CDR2 is FQGNSA. The length of the CDR3 is 16 residues. Unmatched junction bases numbered 11, after V lost 6 bases and J lost 1 base. This CDR3 reads CASRERTGTTQETQYF. Written as DNA, the CDR3 is TGTGCCAGCAGAGAACGAACCGGGACTACCCAAGAGACCCAGTACTTC.